This T cell receptor (beta chain) was recovered during a study of blood T cells in healthy people across ages (dated by TCRdb to the mid-2010s). Regarding the complete study: In model experiments, roughly one uniquely barcoded TCR beta cDNA molecule per two T cells was captured by template switching. The study measured age-related changes in TCR beta repertoire diversity using deep sequencing normalized with unique cDNA molecular identifiers. Donors were grouped into four age groups: young (average approximately 16 years), middle-aged (roughly 40), aged (around 60) and long-lived (approximately 82). Donors of different ages were randomly distributed across sequencing lanes to avoid experimental bias. The study analyzed two additional independent replicas of 1 million unique cDNA reads from the same blood draw for two donors, one aged 18 to 30 and one aged 80 or older.

The CDR3, from cysteine to phenylalanine, totals 15 residues. CDR3 DNA is the only sequence kept; it has 45 bases, read in frame from the first base. Trimming removed 7 bases from V and 8 bases from J; the gene matches leave 13 bases unexplained. Systemically healthy Caucasian individuals from Russia, some 40 in total and aged roughly 6 to 90 years, were included as donors. Each donor gave about 9.7 milliliters of peripheral blood, drawn into EDTA-treated Vacutainer tubes. Ficoll-Paque density-gradient centrifugation was used to isolate PBMCs, with at least 6 million per sample. Trizol reagent was used to extract total RNA from the PBMCs, yielding at least 5.5 micrograms per sample. Naive CD45RAhigh/CD27high T cell percentages were measured by flow cytometry on a PBMC aliquot from every donor. A note on this clonotype: It has no known antigen specificity. Nothing much larger sits one base from this clone, and base qualities are not available.

The method was 5' RACE. The listed sequencing device is Illumina HiSeq 2500. A second about 6 to 11 cycle PCR used a sample-barcoded 5' primer and a J-beta primer mix. A template-switch 5' adaptor carrying 12 random nucleotides introduced a unique molecular identifier onto each TCR beta cDNA molecule. Each sample yielded at least 2.5 million CDR3-containing paired-end reads. The Mint cDNA synthesis kit, primed by a TRBC-specific oligonucleotide, was used to synthesize first-strand cDNA from all RNA. All cDNA was treated with uracil-DNA glycosylase and then went through a first 18-cycle PCR with the universal primers M1SS and BC2_uni_R. Regarding the original processing steps: For normalization, 1 million high-quality reads were randomly selected from each sample, with every read carrying a distinct molecular identifier. Instead of being binned into consensus sequences, reads that shared molecular identifiers were thrown out. MiTCR, with a Q25 quality threshold and the strictest error-elimination algorithm, was used for CDR3 identification, clonotype clustering and error correction. A nonparametric unseen species model with Euler transformation was used to estimate a lower bound on total TCR beta diversity. TCRdb reworked the public reads: Q25 trimming with fastp, MiXCR clone assembly, productive beta chains retained. Each record represents a unique CDR3 protein, reported with the most common genes and DNA among its rows. The V and J calls here are based on TCRdb, not the publication. The sample contains about a million distinct CDR3 sequences, around 48% of them found a single time. Of the sample, roughly 13% falls within the top ten clones.

Beyond this particular receptor, the publication reports: As age increased, observed TCR beta diversity per million T cells dropped in a roughly linear way, and a significant reduction was already evident by age roughly 40. The percentage of naive T cells measured by flow cytometry correlated strongly with observed TCR beta diversity. Because profiling used bulk unsorted PBMCs, naive and antigen-experienced compartments could not be compared conclusively. Because the CMV infection status of the donors was unknown, age-related changes in expanded clonotypes may potentially have been confounded. Estimates of total diversity from one million sequenced T cells were regarded as lower bounds and underestimates. Compared with the aged group, the long-lived group had more naive CD4+ T cells, fewer expanded clones and increased TCR diversity, suggesting age selection.

The clonotype comes from a man aged 30 to 45 in good health. The chain employs TRBV12-3 or TRBV12-4 and TRBJ2-1; 8 nucleotides in the junction match TRBD2. Material for sequencing was blood. The DNA sequence is as follows: TGTGCCAGCATCAGAACCGGGACTAGTTTCGATGAGCAGTTCTTC. This sequence encodes CASIRTGTSFDEQFF.